These T cell receptor beta chains were read from a single sample in a study of T cells in Graves' hyperthyroidism and ophthalmopathy. TCRdb analysed the multiplex PCR reads with MiXCR anew, one entry per CDR3 protein. Of approximately 590,000 distinct CDR3 sequences listed, roughly 50% were seen once; the top ten hold just under 8.5%. The sequenced material came from peripheral blood or thyroid tissue (not recorded which). Receptor source: a woman in her late teens or twenties with Graves' hyperthyroidism. Each CDR3 is given with its conserved first and last residue. The D gene is left open where the match is weak. Size is stated for part of the rows, as once, few or many counts, or as a class when the clone is expanded.

size	V	J	D	CDR3	DNA
few	TRBV19	TRBJ1-1	-	CASSMQEDTEAFF	TGTGCCAGTAGTATGCAGGAGGACACTGAAGCTTTCTTT
few	TRBV7-9	TRBJ1-5	-	CASSLDLAAQPQHF	TGTGCCAGCAGCTTGGATCTGGCTGCTCAGCCCCAGCATTTT
-	TRBV7-2	TRBJ1-1	-	CASSLDSGAKNTEAFF	TGTGCCAGCAGCTTAGACTCAGGGGCAAAGAACACTGAAGCTTTCTTT
many	TRBV15	TRBJ1-2	TRBD1	CATERTGESYGYTF	TGTGCCACCGAAAGGACAGGGGAATCCTATGGCTACACCTTC
-	TRBV2	TRBJ2-7	TRBD2	CASGRGRRDEQYF	TGTGCCAGCGGGAGGGGAAGAAGGGACGAGCAGTACTTC
-	TRBV7-9	TRBJ1-4	TRBD1	CASSFRSGQMGKLFF	TGTGCCAGCAGCTTCCGATCGGGACAGATGGGAAAACTGTTTTTT
-	TRBV2	TRBJ2-7	-	CASTRFMGHEQYF	TGTGCCAGCACCAGGTTTATGGGCCACGAGCAGTACTTC
-	TRBV7-9	TRBJ1-5	-	CASSLTGLKDQPQHF	TGTGCCAGCAGCTTGACGGGACTTAAAGATCAGCCCCAGCATTTT
few	TRBV9	TRBJ2-7	-	CAGTKSGGSYEQYF	TGTGCCGGGACCAAAAGCGGTGGCTCCTACGAGCAGTACTTC
-	TRBV25-1	TRBJ2-6	-	CASVGSSGANVLTF	TGTGCCAGCGTCGGCAGCTCTGGGGCCAACGTCCTGACTTTC
-	TRBV2	TRBJ2-5	TRBD2	CASSEALAEMVETQYF	TGTGCCAGCAGTGAAGCACTAGCGGAGATGGTAGAGACCCAGTACTTC
once	TRBV25-1	TRBJ1-2	-	CASSEYGVNYGYTF	TGTGCCAGCAGTGAATATGGGGTAAACTATGGCTACACCTTC
-	TRBV10-3	TRBJ2-7	TRBD2	CAIRDPSGISGEQYF	TGTGCCATCAGGGACCCTAGCGGCATCTCGGGGGAGCAGTACTTC
-	TRBV7-9	TRBJ1-2	TRBD1	CASSITGQGAYGYTF	TGTGCCAGTAGTATAACGGGACAGGGAGCATATGGCTACACCTTC
-	TRBV9	TRBJ1-1	-	CASSVVDYMNTEAFF	TGTGCCAGCAGCGTAGTTGATTATATGAACACTGAAGCTTTCTTT
-	TRBV10-3	TRBJ1-2	TRBD1	CAISESRQGNYGYTF	TGTGCCATCAGTGAGTCGAGACAGGGGAACTATGGCTACACCTTC
many	TRBV7-2	TRBJ1-5	-	CASSFLVENQPQHF	TGTGCCAGCAGCTTTCTTGTGGAAAATCAGCCCCAGCATTTT
many	TRBV29-1	TRBJ1-1	TRBD1	CSVEDPGTGLDTEAFF	TGCAGCGTTGAAGATCCTGGGACAGGTCTAGACACTGAAGCTTTCTTT
-	TRBV2	TRBJ2-5	TRBD1	CASSVPDRGLEETQYF	TGTGCCAGCAGTGTACCGGACAGGGGGCTGGAAGAGACCCAGTACTTC
many	TRBV7-9	TRBJ1-2	-	CASSLVQDGYTF	TGTGCCAGCAGCTTAGTGCAGGACGGCTACACCTTC